The present T cell receptor beta chain was sequenced within a study of regulatory T cells in long-lasting Graves disease. This clonotype was counted ten times or more. Time point in this sample: newly diagnosed GD, antithyroid drugs for less than 3 months. Preparation of the TCR library used RNA extracted from PBMCs. iRepertoire HTBI primers and Arm-PCR of CDR3 regions built TCR beta libraries. TCRdb re-derived calls from the multiplex PCR reads in MiXCR, one entry per CDR3 protein. The table records 350,000 to 500,000 distinct CDR3 sequences, about a sixth of them present only once. The CDR3 is 15 residues long. Germline assignment: CDR1 SGHTA and CDR2 FQGNSA. V was cut by 0 bases and J by 5 bases, with 13 bases left in between. The sample also formed part of further work on T cells in Graves' hyperthyroidism and ophthalmopathy. Per that paper: In patients aged 18 to 65, hyperthyroidism was newly diagnosed, with duration under 2 months.

The rearrangement uses TRBV7-2 and TRBJ2-5; D possibly corresponds to TRBD1 (5 bases). The sequences come from peripheral blood mononuclear cells (PBMCs), collected at new diagnosis, from a patient treated with antithyroid drugs. The clonotype was recovered from a woman aged 18-29 years with Graves disease. The CDR3 DNA reads TGTGCCAGCAGCTTAGCGGGGCAGGGCTGGGAGACCCAGTACTTC. The encoded protein is CASSLAGQGWETQYF.